This record looks at one TCR beta chain sequence and its context. The sample belongs to a study of blood T cell repertoires in COVID-19. Study at large: PBMCs, B-cell-depleted T cells, or T cells were the source of the cDNA or gDNA that made up the material.

The V gene's germline CDR1 is GTSNPN and CDR2 SVGIG (reference sequence). After removal of 0 bases from V and 5 bases from J, the junction contained 2 bases not matched to a gene. CDR3 length equals 13 residues. TCRdb's copy holds only in-frame clones and misses some; the assay was immunoSEQ multiplex PCR. Here the sample spans 350,000 to 400,000 clones, 86% being singletons. This receptor was identified in a woman aged 55 to 70 with COVID-19, enrolled during active disease. The sample consisted of peripheral blood. The chain recombines TRBV30 with TRBJ1-1; TRBD1 aligns across 8 bases. The CDR3 sequence is CAWSVRTGTEAFF. CDR3 nucleotides: TGTGCCTGGAGTGTCAGGACAGGGACTGAAGCTTTCTTT.